The clone carrying this TCR beta chain was counted ten times or more. Its antigen is not identified. Clones were read by immunoSEQ multiplex PCR, and TCRdb kept only the in-frame ones, dropping some. This table holds tens of thousands of clones with no singletons; the top ten claim over 5.5%. The sample originates from a study of T cells after posttransplantation cyclophosphamide. Per germline, CDR1 SNHLY and CDR2 FYNNEI. The CDR3 contains 12 residues. The V end was cut by 6 bases, the J end by 5 bases, with 11 bases between. Study results and limitations: Later blood repertoires were often dominated by clones from the donor CD8+ memory compartment. TRB clonality was highly associated with recipient CMV seropositivity and reactivation.

The TCR sequence derives from a man aged 25-40 years in good health and a related stem cell transplant donor. Material: PBMCs. This rearrangement joins TRBV2 to TRBJ2-7; maybe TRBD2 (6 bases). The CDR3 is CASREGLHEQYF. The CDR3 nucleotides read TGTGCCAGCAGGGAGGGGTTGCACGAGCAGTACTTC.